This T cell receptor (beta chain) was retrieved from a study of identical twins. Study conclusions and caveats: Model-predicted out-of-frame TCR alpha sharing fell below observed values in monozygotic twins. Beta out-of-frame sequences displayed a weaker excess of sharing between twins.

A universal primer site was incorporated via template switching, and the cDNA contained unique molecular identifiers. TCRdb itself ran the 5' RACE reads through MiXCR, one entry per CDR3 protein. The table records some 590,000 distinct CDR3 sequences, 9% to 10% of them present only once. This clonotype came up a few times. What it recognizes is unknown. Deletions cut 4 bases from V and 5 bases from J, with 11 bases between. CDR1 and CDR2 (germline): ENHRY, SYGVKD. This CDR3 spans 14 amino acids. These records were also assigned to another study, of yellow fever vaccine responses in identical twins. According to that study: Vaccine-induced T cell responses in twins were reportedly observed to appear partly convergent, partly personalized.

The sample taken for sequencing was PBMCs. The TCR comes from a woman between 18 and 29 years old in good health. The gene calls are TRBV10-3 and TRBJ2-2; D possibly matches TRBD1 or TRBD2 (5 bases each). The CDR3 here is CAISVGPPTGELFF. CDR3 in DNA: TGTGCCATCAGTGTGGGACCACCGACCGGGGAGCTGTTTTTT.